The 27 T cell receptor beta chains reported below all come from one sample, sequenced in a study of identical twins' blood T cells. TCRdb re-called the 5' RACE reads with MiXCR, one entry per CDR3 protein. Here the sample spans 300,000 to 400,000 distinct CDR3 sequences, 28% being singletons. Sequenced sample: PBMCs. All receptors derive from a woman aged 18-49 years in good health.

The chain joins TRBV5-1 to TRBJ2-3; the match to TRBD1 covers 9 bases. Germline CDR1 is SGHRS and CDR2 is YFSETQ. CDR3 size: 15 residues. Trimming cost V 4 bases and J 7 bases; bases outside gene matches: 10. The chain's CDR3 is CASSDWTGVGNTQYF. The DNA for the CDR3 is TGCGCCAGCAGCGACTGGACAGGGGTCGGTAATACGCAGTATTTT.

At least ten counts were recorded for this clonotype. The J gene is TRBJ2-3, the V gene TRBV6-2 or TRBV6-3; D is uncertain. The CDR3 has 12 amino acids. V was shortened by 5 bases and J by 6 bases, with 9 bases between the two germline ends. CDR1 MNHEY and CDR2 SVGEGT come from the germline V gene. The CDR3 DNA follows: TGTGCCAGCAGTCCCAACGGCGATACGCAGTATTTT. Translation: CASSPNGDTQYF.

This clonotype was seen a few times. The chain has TRBV7-2 and TRBJ2-3; D perhaps matches TRBD2 (5 bases). This CDR3 comprises 14 residues. CDR1 is SGHTA, CDR2 FQGNSA, per germline. The V gene lost 2 bases and the J gene lost 2 bases, with 8 bases spanning the gap. CDR3 residues: CASSLYGVTDTQYF. The CDR3 DNA reads TGTGCCAGCAGCTTATACGGGGTCACAGATACGCAGTATTTT.

This clonotype was seen many times. The chain employs TRBV6-6 and TRBJ2-7; D is perhaps TRBD2 (6 bases). There are 12 residues in the CDR3. Trimming removed 0 bases at V and 6 bases at J, with 6 bases between. Germline V gene sequence: CDR1 MNHNY, CDR2 SVGAGI (reference sequence). The CDR3 loop is CASSYSAGEQYF. The DNA of the CDR3 is TGTGCCAGCAGTTACTCAGCGGGCGAGCAGTACTTC.

The chain has TRBV19 and TRBJ1-1; D perhaps matches TRBD1 (5 bases). Trimming shortened V by 6 bases and J by 4 bases, and 9 bases separated the two germline ends. Germline V gives CDR1 LNHDA, CDR2 SQIVND (reference sequence). CDR3 length: 12 residues. CDR3 sequence reads: CASRWTSTEAFF. The CDR3 DNA sequence: TGTGCCAGTAGATGGACAAGCACTGAAGCTTTCTTT.

This clonotype was observed a few times. This sequence joins TRBV5-1 and TRBJ2-2; D may correspond to TRBD1 or TRBD2 (5 bases each). This CDR3 region has 14 residues. V was cut by 3 bases and J by 5 bases, with 11 bases left in between. The germline V gene has CDR1 SGHRS and CDR2 YFSETQ. CDR3 sequence: CASSWDPRTGELFF. CDR3 coding DNA: TGCGCCAGCAGCTGGGACCCGAGGACCGGGGAGCTGTTTTTT.

J is TRBJ1-1 and V is TRBV20-1; TRBD1 might be the D (6 bases). The CDR3 is 12 residues long. The V gene's germline CDR1 is DFQATT and CDR2 SNEGSKA (reference sequence). Between the trimmed V and J ends, which lost 3 bases and 6 bases, there was a span of 11 bases. The CDR3 reads CSASQGMAEAFF. The CDR3 bases are TGCAGTGCTAGTCAGGGGATGGCTGAAGCTTTCTTT.

The sample holds a few counts of this clonotype. V and J are TRBV20-1 and TRBJ1-2; unclear D gene. V was shortened by 7 bases and J by 6 bases, with 12 bases between the two germline ends. The CDR3 totals 11 residues. CDR1 and CDR2 from the germline V gene are DFQATT and SNEGSKA (reference sequence). CDR3 DNA: TGCAGTGTACCGGCGAGGGATGGCTACACCTTC. It codes for CSVPARDGYTF.

The chain recombines TRBV18 with TRBJ2-1; 8 bases agree with TRBD1. Germline V gene data show CDR1 as KGHSH and CDR2 as LQKENI. With 2 bases clipped from V and 6 bases from J, the junction kept 6 bases outside the gene matches. CDR3 length: 15 amino acids. The CDR3 nucleotides read TGTGCCAGCTCACCAAGGACAGGGCAATCCAATGAGCAGTTCTTC. Translation: CASSPRTGQSNEQFF. The full variable domain, its missing parts supplied by reference TRBV18 and TRBJ2-1, is NAGVMQNPRHLVRRRGQEARLRCSPMKGHSHVYWYRQLPEEGLKFMVYLQKENIIDESGMPKERFSAEFPKEGPSILRIQQVVRGDSAAYFCASSPRTGQSNEQFFGPGTRLTVL.

The table lists this clonotype with a few counts. The chain recombines TRBV29-1 with TRBJ1-1; D unresolved. Germline lookup yields CDR1 SQVTM and CDR2 ANQGSEA. V was clipped by 3 bases and J by 5 bases, with 7 bases between them. This CDR3 spans 11 amino acids. CDR3 region: CSVEYQTEAFF. For the CDR3, the DNA is TGCAGCGTTGAGTATCAGACTGAAGCTTTCTTT.

This clonotype showed up many times. The rearrangement links TRBV29-1 to TRBJ2-3; D may be TRBD2 (6 bases). V gave up 1 base and J gave up 2 bases, with 7 bases separating them. This CDR3 has 13 residues. The germline V gene encodes CDR1 SQVTM and CDR2 ANQGSEA. The CDR3 DNA follows: TGCAGCGTTGAAGGGACTAACACAGATACGCAGTATTTT. It translates to CSVEGTNTDTQYF.

V is TRBV19 and J is TRBJ1-3; TRBD1 might be the D (5 bases). Trimming stripped 2 bases from V and 0 bases from J, with 17 bases between. The germline V gene encodes CDR1 LNHDA and CDR2 SQIVND (reference sequence). CDR3 length: 18 amino acids. The CDR3 sequence is CASSIRLSGDSSGNTIYF. The CDR3, as DNA: TGTGCCAGTAGTATAAGGCTGTCCGGGGACTCCTCTGGAAACACCATATATTTT.

The genes are TRBV20-1 and TRBJ2-5, with 7 bases lining up with TRBD1. The CDR3 has 15 amino acids. V lost 0 bases to trimming and J lost 4 bases; unmatched junction nucleotides: 8. Germline V lookup: CDR1 DFQATT, CDR2 SNEGSKA (reference sequence). CDR3: CSARDIRGPPETQYF. CDR3 coding DNA: TGCAGTGCTAGAGATATTAGGGGGCCTCCAGAGACCCAGTACTTC.

This chain uses TRBV5-6 with TRBJ1-1; D is uncertain. The CDR3 is made up of 17 amino acids. Trimming cost V 4 bases and J 0 bases, with 19 bases left between them. The germline gives CDR1 SGHDT, CDR2 YYEEEE. The CDR3 region has the DNA TGTGCCAGCAGCCACATAACAGAGATCTCAATGAACACTGAAGCTTTCTTT. This gives the protein CASSHITEISMNTEAFF.

This chain uses TRBV20-1 with TRBJ2-5; 10 nucleotides agree with TRBD2. Trimming took 2 bases from V and 7 from J; bases not matched to a gene: 10. CDR3 length: 15 amino acids. Germline V gene lookup returns CDR1 DFQATT and CDR2 SNEGSKA (reference sequence). The CDR3 protein is CSARLAGASIGTQYF. CDR3 nucleotide sequence: TGCAGTGCTAGACTAGCGGGAGCGTCAATCGGGACCCAGTACTTC.

The chain joins TRBV9 to TRBJ1-1; 7 nucleotides agree with TRBD1. V was pared by 5 bases and J by 3 bases, with 7 bases of the junction left unmatched. CDR1 is SGDLS and CDR2 is YYNGEE in the germline V gene. The CDR3 is made up of 14 amino acids. The CDR3 spells CASRGQGGDTEAFF. The CDR3 DNA sequence: TGTGCCAGCAGGGGCCAGGGGGGGGACACTGAAGCTTTCTTT.

The V call is TRBV5-1, the J call TRBJ1-5, with a possible D match to TRBD1 (6 bases). The ends were cut back, 4 bases at V and 7 bases at J, with 15 bases in the middle. Germline CDR1 is SGHRS and CDR2 is YFSETQ. The CDR3 runs 14 residues. The CDR3 region is CASSPTGGEQPQHF. In DNA form, the CDR3 reads TGCGCCAGCAGCCCGACAGGTGGTGAGCAGCCCCAGCATTTT.

J is TRBJ1-1 and V is TRBV27; 10 positions agree with TRBD1. This CDR3 region has 14 residues. Germline loops: CDR1 MNHEY, CDR2 SMNVEV (reference sequence). J gave up 6 bases and V 6 bases, and 7 bases lay outside the gene matches. The CDR3 DNA sequence: TGTGCCAGCAGCTGGGACAGGGGTGGCTCTGAAGCTTTCTTT. Amino acid sequence: CASSWDRGGSEAFF.

This chain connects TRBV6-5 to TRBJ1-5; the D is unclear. CDR3 size: 15 residues. V shed 0 bases and J shed 7 bases, with 13 bases lying between them. The germline V gene has CDR1 MNHEY and CDR2 SVGAGI. In DNA, the CDR3 is TGTGCCAGCAGTTACTCGTCAGGCGTTGGCCAGCCCCAGCATTTT. Amino acid sequence: CASSYSSGVGQPQHF.

On this clonotype itself: Compared with germline, one end of the junction differs, possibly owing to a read error. CDR3 amino acids: CASSLGRGQLQHF. The CDR3 DNA sequence: TGTGCCAGCAGCTTGGGGAGGGGACAGCTCCAGCATTTT. The V gene is TRBV7-2, the J gene TRBJ1-5, with 7 nucleotides matching TRBD1. The CDR3 loop spans 13 amino acids. The V gene's germline CDR1 is SGHTA and CDR2 FQGNSA. Variable domain in full (rest from reference TRBV7-2 and TRBJ1-5): GAGVSQSPSNKVTEKGKDVELRCDPISGHTALYWYRQSLGQGLEFLIYFQGNSAPDKSGLPSDRFSAERTGGSVSTLTIQRTQQEDSAVYLCASSLGRGQLQHFGDGTRLSIL.

The V gene is TRBV20-1, the J gene TRBJ1-1; no clear D gene. The germline gives CDR1 DFQATT, CDR2 SNEGSKA (reference sequence). The CDR3 consists of 13 residues. The V and J ends lost 2 bases and 1 base respectively, with 8 bases between them. CDR3 in DNA: TGCAGTGCTAGAAACAGAAAGAACACTGAAGCTTTCTTT. Translation gives CSARNRKNTEAFF.

This clonotype has only a few counts. This sequence joins TRBV7-9 and TRBJ1-2, with TRBD1 as a possible D gene (5 bases). Trimming took 7 bases from V and 7 from J, leaving 16 bases between them. CDR3 length: 13 amino acids. Germline CDR1 and CDR2: SEHNR and FQNEAQ (reference sequence). The CDR3 bases are TGTGCCAGCACCGATCAGGGTAAAGGTGGCTACACCTTC. Amino acid sequence: CASTDQGKGGYTF.

This clonotype came up many times. The gene calls are TRBV2 and TRBJ2-5; no firm D call. The CDR3 contains 11 residues. V lost 4 bases, J lost 5 bases, and 5 bases lay in between. Germline CDR1 SNHLY, CDR2 FYNNEI. The CDR3 DNA follows: TGTGCCAGCAGTGCAGGCGAGACCCAGTACTTC. Its protein is CASSAGETQYF.

The rearrangement uses TRBV20-1 and TRBJ1-2; D is ambiguous. V was trimmed by 5 bases and J by 3 bases, leaving 10 bases between them. The CDR3 sequence is 12 residues long. Per germline, CDR1 DFQATT and CDR2 SNEGSKA (reference sequence). The CDR3 bases are TGCAGTGCTGGTGACACCGACTATGGCTACACCTTC. Protein product: CSAGDTDYGYTF.

The V gene is TRBV28, the J gene TRBJ2-1, with a possible D match to TRBD2 (5 bases). V shed 7 bases and J shed 5 bases, with 18 bases lying between them. The germline V gene has CDR1 MDHEN and CDR2 SYDVKM. The CDR3 length is 15 residues. The CDR3 protein is CASTSGSSGHNEQFF. The CDR3 DNA is TGTGCCAGCACCTCGGGGTCCAGTGGGCACAATGAGCAGTTCTTC.

This clonotype turned up a few times. The chain joins TRBV10-3 to TRBJ1-2; 8 nucleotides match TRBD1. Germline loops: CDR1 ENHRY, CDR2 SYGVKD. V shed 6 bases and J 7 bases; nucleotides not matched to a gene: 7. The CDR3 contains 13 residues. This chain's CDR3 is CAISSDRDPGYTF. The DNA for the CDR3 is TGTGCCATCAGCTCGGACAGGGACCCTGGCTACACCTTC.

This clonotype was counted only a few times. A much larger clone lies one base from this, so it may be a read error. The V gene is TRBV14, the J gene TRBJ2-1; D perhaps matches TRBD2 (5 bases). CDR3 length: 15 residues. Looked up from germline, CDR1 is SGHDN and CDR2 is FVKESK. CDR3 amino acids: CTSSRAVSSYNEQFF. Here the CDR3 DNA reads TGTACCAGCAGCAGAGCGGTCAGCTCCTACAATGAGCAGTTCTTC.